This TCR beta chain was sequenced in a study of glioma-infiltrating T cells after dendritic cell vaccination. Time point indicated: after dendritic cell vaccination, including at tumor progression/relapse. Regarding this clone: The antigen is undetermined.

CDR1 and CDR2 (germline): SGHRS, YFSETQ. V lost 0 bases and J lost 3; bases outside the gene matches: 5. The CDR3 spans 15 residues. Findings of the study overall: Patients with more pretreatment TILs had longer time to progression and survival.

Assay used: immunoSEQ multiplex PCR; TCRdb lists only in-frame clones, some missing. The sample lists roughly 50,000 clones, roughly 90% seen once, with roughly 5.6% in the top ten. The sample in question was blood, obtained after dendritic cell vaccination. V and J are TRBV5-1 and TRBJ1-1, with 7 bases matching TRBD1. The origin of this receptor is a human donor with glioblastoma. The CDR3 DNA is TGCGCCAGCAGCTTGGGACAGGGTGGGTACACTGAAGCTTTCTTT. It specifies CASSLGQGGYTEAFF. The whole variable domain, filled in from reference TRBV5-1 and TRBJ1-1, reads KAGVTQTPRYLIKTRGQQVTLSCSPISGHRSVSWYQQTPGQGLQFLFEYFSETQRNKGNFPGRFSGRQFSNSRSEMNVSTLELGDSALYLCASSLGQGGYTEAFFGQGTRLTVV.